What follows are 2 T cell receptor beta chains derived from one specimen sequenced in a study of molecular identifiers for immune sequencing clone quantification. MiXCR was run by TCRdb on the PCR reads, yielding one entry per CDR3 protein. The table shows about 10,000 distinct CDR3 sequences, with 21% occurring only once. The sequenced sample consisted of naive CD8+ T cells from blood, with Jurkat cell RNA spiked in. This sample's subset: FACS-sorted CD8+CD4-CCR7+CD45RA+ naive T cells. Receptor source: a human donor in good health. Some libraries in this study had Jurkat cell RNA spiked in.

Turning to this clonotype: One junction end disagrees with the germline gene, perhaps due to a read error. The chain combines TRBV6-6 with TRBJ2-3; 9 bases match TRBD1. CDR3 length: 14 amino acids. Germline assignment: CDR1 MNHNY and CDR2 SVGAGI (reference sequence). CDR3 bases: TGTGCCGGCAGTACGGGACAGGGCGCAGATACGCAGTATTTT. Its translation is CAGSTGQGADTQYF.

This clonotype is medium-sized within its sample. The chain carries TRBV9 and TRBJ1-1, with a possible D match to TRBD1 (5 bases). The length of the CDR3 is 17 residues. Germline V gives CDR1 SGDLS, CDR2 YYNGEE. Trimming shortened V by 0 bases and J by 0 bases, and 15 bases separated the two germline ends. CDR3 in DNA: TGTGCCAGCAGCGTAGGAAGTCGATCGGACATGAACACTGAAGCTTTCTTT. Its translation is CASSVGSRSDMNTEAFF.